These 5 T cell receptor beta chains share one sample of origin, sequenced in a study of regulatory T cells in long-lasting Graves disease. Arm-PCR of CDR3 regions with iRepertoire HTBI primers generated TCR beta libraries. MiXCR was run by TCRdb on the multiplex PCR reads, yielding one entry per CDR3 protein. Of about 330,000 distinct CDR3 sequences in the sample, around 16% were seen once. Sample time point: newly diagnosed GD, antithyroid drugs for less than 3 months. PBMC RNA was the source of the TCR library. These data were likewise used in another study, on T cells in Graves' hyperthyroidism and ophthalmopathy.

The specimen comprised peripheral blood mononuclear cells (PBMCs), sampled at new diagnosis, from a patient treated with antithyroid drugs. Receptor source: a woman younger than 35 with Graves disease.

In regard to this clonotype: Possible read error: a much larger clone is one base away. The gene calls are TRBV30 and TRBJ1-6; D unclear. Matching the DNA end better, TRBJ1-1 makes the J call doubtful. CDR1 is GTSNPN and CDR2 is SVGIG in the germline V gene (reference sequence). The CDR3 covers 14 residues. The CDR3: CAWSVSGLNTGAFF. For the CDR3, the DNA is TGTGCCTGGAGTGTATCTGGGTTGAACACTGGAGCTTTCTTT.

This clonotype was seen repeatedly, ten times or more. This chain uses TRBV20-1 with TRBJ2-3; 7 nucleotides agree with TRBD1. The CDR3 has 17 residues. After removal of 4 bases from V and 5 bases from J, the junction contained 18 bases not matched to a gene. Germline CDR1 is DFQATT and CDR2 is SNEGSKA (reference sequence). CDR3 region: CSAMRYTTGILQDTQYF. The CDR3 DNA reads TGCAGTGCTATGCGGTATACGACAGGGATTCTTCAAGATACGCAGTATTTT.

This clonotype was detected ten times or more. The CDR3 is CATSDPSEGYGYTF. As DNA, the CDR3 is TGTGCCACCAGTGATCCCTCGGAGGGATATGGCTACACCTTC. The rearrangement uses TRBV24-1 and TRBJ1-2; no clear D gene. Trimming cost V 3 bases and J 5 bases, with 12 bases left between them. This CDR3 region has 14 residues. Per the germline V gene, CDR1 is KGHDR and CDR2 is SFDVKD.

Only a few counts were recorded for this clonotype. The chain combines TRBV28 with TRBJ2-7, with a weak D call TRBD1 (6 bases). V shed 5 bases and J shed 1 base, with 18 bases lying between them. The V gene's germline CDR1 is MDHEN and CDR2 SYDVKM. CDR3 length: 16 residues. CDR3 region: CASSLRALRGSYEQYF. As DNA, the CDR3 is TGTGCCAGCAGTCTAAGGGCGCTGAGGGGGTCCTACGAGCAGTACTTC.

This clonotype was detected ten times or more. The chain couples TRBV30 to TRBJ1-5, with D possibly matching TRBD1 (5 bases). Germline CDR1 reads GTSNPN; CDR2 reads SVGIG (reference sequence). The CDR3 has 14 residues. V was pared by 0 bases and J by 2 bases, with 8 bases between. The DNA of the CDR3 is TGTGCCTGGAGTGTAATGGGGGGCAATCAGCCCCAGCATTTT. This encodes CAWSVMGGNQPQHF.